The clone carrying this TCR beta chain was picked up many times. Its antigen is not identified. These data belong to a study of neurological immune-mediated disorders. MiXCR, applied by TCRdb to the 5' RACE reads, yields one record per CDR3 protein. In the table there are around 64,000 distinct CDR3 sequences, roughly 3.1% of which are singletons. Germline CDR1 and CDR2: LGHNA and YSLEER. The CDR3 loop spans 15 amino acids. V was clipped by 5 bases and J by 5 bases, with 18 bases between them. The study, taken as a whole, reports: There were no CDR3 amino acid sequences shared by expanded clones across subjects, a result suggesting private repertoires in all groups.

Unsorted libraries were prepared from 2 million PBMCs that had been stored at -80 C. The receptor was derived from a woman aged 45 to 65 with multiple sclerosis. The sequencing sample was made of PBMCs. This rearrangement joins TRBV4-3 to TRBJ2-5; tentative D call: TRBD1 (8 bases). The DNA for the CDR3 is TGCGCCAGCAGCTCCCAGGACAGGGAGGGGGAGACCCAGTACTTC. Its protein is CASSSQDREGETQYF.